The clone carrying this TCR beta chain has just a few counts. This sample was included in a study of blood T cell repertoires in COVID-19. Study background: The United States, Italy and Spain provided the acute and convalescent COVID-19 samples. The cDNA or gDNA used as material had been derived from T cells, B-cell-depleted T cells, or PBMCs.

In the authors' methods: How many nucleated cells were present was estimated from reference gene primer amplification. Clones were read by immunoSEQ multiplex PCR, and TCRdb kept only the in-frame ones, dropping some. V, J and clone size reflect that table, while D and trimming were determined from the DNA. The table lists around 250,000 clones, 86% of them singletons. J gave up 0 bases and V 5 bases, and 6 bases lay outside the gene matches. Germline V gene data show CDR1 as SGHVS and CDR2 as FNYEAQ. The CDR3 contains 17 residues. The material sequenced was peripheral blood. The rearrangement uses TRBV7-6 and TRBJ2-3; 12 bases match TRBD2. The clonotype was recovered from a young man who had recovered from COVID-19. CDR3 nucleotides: TGTGCCAGCAGCCCCACTAGCGGGGGGCCCAGCACAGATACGCAGTATTTT. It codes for CASSPTSGGPSTDTQYF.